Listed below are T cell receptor beta chains from one sample, sequenced in a study of cytomegalovirus exposure and HLA in healthy donors. Some clones are missing from TCRdb's copy, which holds only in-frame ones; the method was immunoSEQ multiplex PCR. The sample holds tens of thousands of clones; about 73% are singletons and the top ten take 9.5% to 13%. The specimen sequenced was PBMCs. The receptors were sampled from a woman between 25 and 40 years old in good health and CMV-seronegative. CDR3s include the opening cysteine and the closing phenylalanine or tryptophan. The order of the fields is V gene, J gene, clone size, D gene, CDR3 protein, CDR3 DNA. A D gene is named only where the DNA matches it firmly. Only some rows state a clone size, as once, few, many or a class for expanded clones.

TRBV2	TRBJ2-7	.	TRBD1	CASSGNRGLGEQYF	TGTGCCAGCAGTGGGAACAGGGGGCTCGGCGAGCAGTACTTC
TRBV5-1	TRBJ2-7	.	TRBD2	CASSLGLDSYEQYF	TGCGCCAGCAGCTTAGGACTAGACTCTTACGAGCAGTACTTC
TRBV9	TRBJ2-3	medium-sized	TRBD2	CASSAEGRGADTQYF	TGTGCCAGCAGCGCCGAGGGGCGGGGGGCAGATACGCAGTATTTT
TRBV10-2	TRBJ2-6	.	TRBD1	CASSERDRGYSGANVLTF	TGCGCCAGCAGTGAGAGGGACAGGGGCTACTCTGGGGCCAACGTCCTGACTTTC
TRBV7-9	TRBJ1-1	.	TRBD1	CASRGQGNTEAFF	TGTGCCAGCAGAGGACAGGGGAACACTGAAGCTTTCTTT
TRBV4-3	TRBJ2-2	.	.	CASSLLRGGELFF	TGCGCCAGCAGCCTCCTCCGCGGTGGGGAGCTGTTTTTT
TRBV6-1	TRBJ2-4	few	.	CASSRETKNIQYF	TGTGCCAGCTCCCGGGAAACCAAAAACATTCAGTACTTC
TRBV27	TRBJ1-1	.	.	CASLDRLNTEAFF	TGTGCCAGTCTCGACAGACTGAACACTGAAGCTTTCTTT
TRBV18	TRBJ1-1	.	.	CASSPKLEGPYTEAFF	TGTGCCAGCTCACCAAAGCTGGAGGGCCCGTACACTGAAGCTTTCTTT
TRBV5-1	TRBJ2-7	.	TRBD2	CASSPQTSGVTYF	TGCGCCAGCAGCCCCCAGACTAGCGGAGTGACGTACTTC
TRBV5-1	TRBJ1-6	.	TRBD1	CASSWNRGSNSPLHF	TGCGCCAGCAGCTGGAACAGGGGCTCAAATTCACCCCTCCACTTT
TRBV27	TRBJ1-4	.	.	CASRSVATNEKLFF	TGTGCCAGCAGGTCTGTCGCAACTAATGAAAAACTGTTTTTT
TRBV25-1	TRBJ1-2	few	.	CASSLQGNYGYTF	TGTGCCAGCAGTCTCCAGGGCAACTATGGCTACACCTTC
TRBV29-1	TRBJ2-7	.	TRBD1	CSVDRGDEQYF	TGCAGCGTCGACAGGGGGGACGAGCAGTACTTC
TRBV7-2	TRBJ1-1	.	.	CASSPFVPTPNTEAFF	TGTGCCAGCAGCCCATTCGTCCCAACACCTAACACTGAAGCTTTCTTT
TRBV5-4	TRBJ2-5	.	TRBD2	CASSSGLAGGPQETQYF	TGTGCCAGCAGCTCGGGACTAGCGGGGGGGCCACAAGAGACCCAGTACTTC
TRBV19	TRBJ1-1	.	.	CASSAQGWGTEAFF	TGTGCCAGTAGTGCTCAGGGGTGGGGCACTGAAGCTTTCTTT
TRBV15	TRBJ1-4	.	.	CATSRTKAEGPRREKLFF	TGTGCCACCAGCAGAACAAAAGCCGAGGGCCCCCGGCGGGAAAAACTGTTTTTT
TRBV6-5	TRBJ1-1	few	TRBD1	CASRLGQSNTEAFF	TGTGCCAGCAGGTTGGGACAGTCGAACACTGAAGCTTTCTTT
TRBV30	TRBJ1-1	.	.	CAWRGRGGYTEAFF	TGTGCCTGGAGGGGCAGGGGAGGGTACACTGAAGCTTTCTTT
TRBV5-1	TRBJ1-4	once	.	CASSSQGENEKLFF	TGCGCCAGCAGCTCCCAGGGCGAGAATGAAAAACTGTTTTTT
TRBV14	TRBJ2-3	few	.	CASSLNRWIEDTQYF	TGTGCCAGCAGCCTCAACAGGTGGATCGAAGATACGCAGTATTTT
TRBV5-1	TRBJ1-3	.	.	CANSRMGADSGNTIYF	TGCGCCAACAGCCGAATGGGAGCCGACTCTGGAAACACCATATATTTT
TRBV7-2	TRBJ2-1	.	TRBD2	CASSLTSGTHNEQFF	TGTGCCAGCAGCTTAACTAGCGGAACACACAATGAGCAGTTCTTC
TRBV7-9	TRBJ1-2	once	.	CASSETGRDGYTF	TGTGCCAGCAGCGAAACAGGGCGGGATGGCTACACCTTC
TRBV10-3	TRBJ1-4	.	.	CAISGGQGNEKLFF	TGTGCCATCAGTGGGGGCCAGGGTAATGAAAAACTGTTTTTT
TRBV6-5	TRBJ2-4	once	TRBD2	CASSPGTRGNIQYF	TGTGCCAGCAGCCCCGGGACTAGGGGAAACATTCAGTACTTC
TRBV27	TRBJ2-3	.	TRBD2	CASSQPRRGGGDTQYF	TGTGCCAGCAGCCAACCTCGGCGGGGGGGCGGAGATACGCAGTATTTT
TRBV10-3	TRBJ1-1	.	.	CAISELQGMNTEAFF	TGTGCCATCAGTGAGTTACAGGGTATGAACACTGAAGCTTTCTTT
TRBV6-5	TRBJ2-2	few	.	CASSGGEAGELFF	TGTGCCAGCAGTGGTGGGGAGGCCGGGGAGCTGTTTTTT
TRBV7-9	TRBJ2-5	.	.	CASSRGQGLRDREETQYF	TGTGCCAGCAGCCGGGGGCAAGGTCTAAGGGACAGAGAAGAGACCCAGTACTTC
TRBV2	TRBJ2-5	.	TRBD1	CASSEDRGQETQYF	TGTGCCAGCAGTGAAGACAGGGGGCAAGAGACCCAGTACTTC
TRBV19	TRBJ1-2	.	.	CASSMLAYGYTF	TGTGCCAGTAGTATGCTGGCCTATGGCTACACCTTC
TRBV7-3	TRBJ2-3	.	TRBD2	CASSAPGGGSTDTQYF	TGTGCCAGCAGCGCCCCCGGCGGGGGTAGCACAGATACGCAGTATTTT
TRBV2	TRBJ1-2	.	TRBD1	CASIRTRTGGGYTF	TGTGCCAGCATCAGAACTCGGACAGGGGGAGGCTACACCTTC
TRBV5-4	TRBJ2-3	.	TRBD2	CASSTYSGGALDTQYF	TGTGCCAGCAGCACGTATAGCGGGGGGGCCTTGGATACGCAGTATTTT
TRBV28	TRBJ1-6	.	.	CASSLLGQPYNSPLHF	TGTGCCAGCAGTCTACTCGGACAGCCTTATAATTCACCCCTCCACTTT
TRBV10-3	TRBJ2-7	.	.	CAISERGTYEQYF	TGTGCCATCAGTGAGCGGGGGACCTACGAGCAGTACTTC
TRBV5-1	TRBJ1-6	.	TRBD1	CASSPAGTGLQPLHF	TGCGCCAGCAGCCCGGCAGGGACAGGCCTGCAACCCCTCCACTTT
TRBV28	TRBJ2-2	.	TRBD2	CASTTTSGTSGTGELFF	TGTGCCAGCACCACCACATCGGGGACTAGCGGAACCGGGGAGCTGTTTTTT
TRBV18	TRBJ2-5	.	.	CASSPGGETQYF	TGTGCCAGCTCACCAGGGGGGGAGACCCAGTACTTC
TRBV2	TRBJ1-2	.	TRBD1	CASSVNRGQDGYTF	TGTGCCAGCAGCGTAAACAGGGGGCAGGATGGCTACACCTTC
TRBV7-3	TRBJ1-6	.	.	CASSFESSYNSPLHF	TGTGCCAGCAGCTTCGAGAGCTCCTATAATTCACCCCTCCACTTT